The present T cell receptor (beta chain) was sequenced within a study of cytomegalovirus exposure and HLA in healthy donors. Study-wide findings and caveats: The tendency of first-cohort TCR clusters to co-occur in the 120 validation repertoires was the finding of a later analysis. The investigators catalogued some 150 TCR beta chains as cytomegalovirus-associated.

Regarding this clone: Its antigen is currently unknown.

This CDR3 has 17 amino acids. Sequencing was performed with immunoSEQ multiplex PCR; in TCRdb, only in-frame clones are kept and a portion is missing. The sample records roughly 63,000 clones, around 90% being singletons. V usage is TRBV21-1 and J usage is TRBJ2-6; the D call TRBD2 from the table was never checked on the DNA. TRBV21-1 is designated a pseudogene. The sequencing sample was made of PBMCs. This TCR was recovered from a woman between 18 and 30 years old in good health and CMV-seronegative. CDR3 sequence (DNA): TGTGCCAGCAGCAACGGACTAAAGAACTCTGGGGCCAACGTCCTGACTTTC. Its translation is CASSNGLKNSGANVLTF.